This passage covers 19 T cell receptor beta chains from one sample sequenced in a study of blood T cell repertoires in COVID-19. The repertoire was sequenced with immunoSEQ multiplex PCR; TCRdb's copy has only in-frame clones and lacks some. The table shows roughly 130,000 clones, with 80% occurring only once. Sequencing was performed on peripheral blood. These receptors all stem from a man aged 65-85 years with acute or convalescent COVID-19.

V is TRBV7-9 and J is TRBJ1-4; the D gene is possibly TRBD1 (5 bases). The germline V gene encodes CDR1 SEHNR and CDR2 FQNEAQ (reference sequence). The germline V and J ends were trimmed by 2 bases and 5 bases, with 15 bases remaining between them. The CDR3 has 16 amino acids. The CDR3: CASSLSTGVVNEKLFF. The CDR3 nucleotides are TGTGCCAGCAGCTTATCAACAGGTGTAGTCAATGAAAAACTGTTTTTT.

The chain joins TRBV19 to TRBJ2-4; 9 nucleotides line up with TRBD2. Germline assignment: CDR1 LNHDA and CDR2 SQIVND (reference sequence). V shed 7 bases, J shed 6 bases, and the junction held 10 bases outside the gene matches. The CDR3 covers 15 residues. CDR3 bases: TGTGCCAGTAATGATGGCGGGGGGGCGTTAAACATTCAGTACTTC. Translation gives CASNDGGGALNIQYF. The whole variable domain, filled in from reference TRBV19 and TRBJ2-4, reads DGGITQSPKYLFRKEGQNVTLSCEQNLNHDAMYWYRQDPGQGLRLIYYSQIVNDFQKGDIAEGYSVSREKKESFPLTVTSAQKNPTAFYLCASNDGGGALNIQYFGAGTRLSVL.

V gene TRBV5-7 combines with J gene TRBJ1-4, with TRBD1 matching over 7 bases. TRBV5-7 is an ORF, and what it does is uncertain. The J segment lost 8 bases and the V segment lost 5 bases, leaving 6 bases of the junction unmatched. The CDR3 has 13 amino acids. The CDR3 bases are TGTGCCAGCAGTCCAGGGGGAGACGAAAAACTGTTTTTT. Protein sequence: CASSPGGDEKLFF.

The V gene is TRBV7-9, the J gene TRBJ2-3; TRBD1 matches 7 bases. Germline V lookup: CDR1 SEHNR, CDR2 FQNEAQ (reference sequence). Trimming cost V 5 bases and J 3 bases; bases outside gene matches: 11. The CDR3 is 16 amino acids. This CDR3 is CASSLQTGLGTDTQYF. CDR3 DNA: TGTGCCAGCAGCCTACAGACAGGGTTGGGGACAGATACGCAGTATTTT.

This clone has just one count. The chain combines TRBV10-3 with TRBJ1-3; D is possibly TRBD1 (5 bases). This CDR3 has 13 amino acids. V was shortened by 10 bases and J by 4 bases, with 14 bases between the two germline ends. Per germline, CDR1 ENHRY and CDR2 SYGVKD. The CDR3 DNA sequence: TGTGCCACCGCTGACAGTGGGGGAAACACCATATATTTT. The encoded protein is CATADSGGNTIYF.

This rearrangement joins TRBV5-5 to TRBJ1-1, with D unclear. Between the trimmed V and J ends, which lost 6 bases and 5 bases, there was a span of 14 bases. CDR1 SGHKS and CDR2 YYEKEE come from the germline V gene (reference sequence). The CDR3 consists of 13 residues. The CDR3 spells CASTDTRRTEAFF. CDR3 sequence (DNA): TGTGCCAGCACCGATACTCGGCGGACTGAAGCTTTCTTT.

This clone is a singleton in its sample. The gene calls are TRBV7-3 and TRBJ1-2; TRBD1 agrees at 9 bases. Looked up from germline, CDR1 is SGHTA and CDR2 is FQGTGA. CDR3 length: 13 residues. V lost 5 bases to trimming and J lost 7 bases; unmatched junction nucleotides: 5. The CDR3 is CASSRTGVFGYTF. In DNA form, the CDR3 reads TGTGCCAGCAGCAGGACAGGGGTGTTTGGCTACACCTTC.

The J gene is TRBJ1-3, the V gene TRBV20-1; unclear D gene. The CDR3 sequence is 11 residues long. The germline V gene encodes CDR1 DFQATT and CDR2 SNEGSKA (reference sequence). Trimming took off 4 bases at V and 2 bases at J, with 3 bases between the two ends. Written as DNA, the CDR3 is TGCAGTGCTACCGCTGGAAACACCATATATTTT. Its protein product is CSATAGNTIYF.

The V gene is TRBV28, the J gene TRBJ2-7; 14 bases map to TRBD2. J gave up 4 bases and V 2 bases, and 1 base lay outside the gene matches. Germline assignment: CDR1 MDHEN and CDR2 SYDVKM. CDR3 length: 15 residues. The CDR3: CASSLGTSGGYEQYF. The CDR3 region has the DNA TGTGCCAGCAGTTTAGGGACTAGCGGGGGATACGAGCAGTACTTC.

The chain recombines TRBV4-2 with TRBJ2-5; 8 bases are shared with TRBD2. Germline trimming cut 4 bases from V and 5 bases from J; bases unmatched to any gene: 9. The CDR3 is 15 residues long. CDR1 and CDR2 from the germline V gene are LGHNA and YNFKEQ. DNA of the CDR3: TGTGCCAGCAGCCCGGGGACTAGTAGGGAGGAGACCCAGTACTTC. Encoded protein: CASSPGTSREETQYF.

As DNA, the CDR3 is TGTGCCAGCAGCCTAGGACTAGCGGGGGAGGATACGCAGTATTTT. Amino acid sequence: CASSLGLAGEDTQYF. The rearrangement uses TRBV5-4 and TRBJ2-3; 13 bases agree with TRBD2. Germline CDR1 is SGHNT and CDR2 is YYREEE (reference sequence). The CDR3 spans 15 residues. Trimming cost V 4 bases and J 6 bases; bases outside gene matches: 5.

This clone occurred a few times. CDR3: CASSFEKNTEAFF. CDR3 in DNA: TGTGCCAGCAGTTTTGAGAAGAACACTGAAGCTTTCTTT. The V gene is TRBV27, the J gene TRBJ1-1; no clear D. The CDR3 spans 13 residues. Trimming took 3 bases from V and 1 from J, leaving 6 bases between them. From germline, CDR1 is MNHEY and CDR2 SMNVEV (reference sequence).

The chain joins TRBV3-1 (or the pseudogene TRBV3-2) to TRBJ2-2; TRBD1 might be the D (6 bases). The CDR3 spans 16 residues. The V and J ends lost 0 bases and 4 bases respectively, with 12 bases between them. Germline CDR1 reads LGHDT; CDR2 reads YNNKEL (reference sequence). CDR3 protein: CASSQDWGRGTGELFF. The CDR3, as DNA: TGTGCCAGCAGCCAAGATTGGGGGCGAGGCACCGGGGAGCTGTTTTTT.

The CDR3 here is CASSLNAGGSYEQYF. The CDR3 nucleotides are TGCGCCAGCAGCTTGAATGCGGGAGGATCCTACGAGCAGTACTTC. The chain has TRBV5-1 and TRBJ2-7; 8 nucleotides align to TRBD2. The CDR3 extends over 15 amino acids. The trim removed 1 base at V and 1 base at J, leaving 4 bases unmatched. CDR1 is SGHRS and CDR2 is YFSETQ in the germline V gene. Full variable domain (outside the CDR3, taken from reference TRBV5-1 and TRBJ2-7): KAGVTQTPRYLIKTRGQQVTLSCSPISGHRSVSWYQQTPGQGLQFLFEYFSETQRNKGNFPGRFSGRQFSNSRSEMNVSTLELGDSALYLCASSLNAGGSYEQYFGPGTRLTVT.

This chain uses TRBV18 with TRBJ1-5, with D perhaps matching TRBD1 (6 bases). The CDR3 is 16 residues long. Germline CDR1 KGHSH, CDR2 LQKENI. The germline V and J ends were trimmed by 3 bases and 2 bases, with 14 bases remaining between them. DNA for the CDR3: TGTGCCAGCTCACCTAGGGGGGGCGATGGCAATCAGCCCCAGCATTTT. Translation gives CASSPRGGDGNQPQHF.

This clone was observed a handful of times. This rearrangement joins TRBV6-5 to TRBJ2-1, with D possibly being TRBD2 (7 bases). The CDR3 contains 15 residues. V gave up 8 bases and J gave up 5 bases, with 19 bases separating them. CDR1 MNHEY and CDR2 SVGAGI come from the germline V gene. The CDR3: CASLGNRGADNEQFF. CDR3 bases: TGTGCCAGCTTAGGGAACCGGGGGGCCGACAATGAGCAGTTCTTC.

This clone showed up just once. The CDR3 here is CASSQKSGFTGYTF. The CDR3 coding sequence is TGTGCCAGCAGCCAAAAGTCGGGGTTTACTGGCTACACCTTC. The chain employs TRBV3-1 (or the pseudogene TRBV3-2) and TRBJ1-2; D gene ambiguous. V shed 2 bases and J shed 7 bases, with 14 bases lying between them. The length of the CDR3 is 14 residues. Germline V gene data show CDR1 as LGHDT and CDR2 as YNNKEL (reference sequence).

The gene calls are TRBV18 and TRBJ2-1, with D perhaps TRBD1 (6 bases). The CDR3 extends over 13 amino acids. The V end lost 4 bases, the J end lost 8 bases, and 12 bases lay between the germline ends. Per the germline V gene, CDR1 is KGHSH and CDR2 is LQKENI. CDR3 sequence reads: CASSRQGLDEQFF. The CDR3 DNA sequence: TGTGCCAGCTCACGTCAGGGGCTCGATGAGCAGTTCTTC.

The rearrangement uses TRBV7-2 and TRBJ2-7; 7 positions agree with TRBD1. V trimming: 5 bases; J trimming: 1 base; junction bases outside the gene matches: 2. In germline, CDR1 is SGHTA, CDR2 FQGNSA. The CDR3 is 13 residues long. The CDR3 region is CASSADRSYEQYF. The DNA of the CDR3 is TGTGCCAGCAGCGCGGACAGGTCCTACGAGCAGTACTTC.